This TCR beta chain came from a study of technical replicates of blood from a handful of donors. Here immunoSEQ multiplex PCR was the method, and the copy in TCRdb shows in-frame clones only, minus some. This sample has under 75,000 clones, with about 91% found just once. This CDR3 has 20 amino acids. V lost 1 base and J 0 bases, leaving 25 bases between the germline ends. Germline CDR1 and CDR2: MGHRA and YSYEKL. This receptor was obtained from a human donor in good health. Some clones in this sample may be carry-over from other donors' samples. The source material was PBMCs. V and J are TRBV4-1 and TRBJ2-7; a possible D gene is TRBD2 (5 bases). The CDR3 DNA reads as TGCGCCAGCAGCCAAGTCTCCCAGCGGAGCAGACCGGAATCCTCCTACGAGCAGTACTTC. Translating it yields CASSQVSQRSRPESSYEQYF.